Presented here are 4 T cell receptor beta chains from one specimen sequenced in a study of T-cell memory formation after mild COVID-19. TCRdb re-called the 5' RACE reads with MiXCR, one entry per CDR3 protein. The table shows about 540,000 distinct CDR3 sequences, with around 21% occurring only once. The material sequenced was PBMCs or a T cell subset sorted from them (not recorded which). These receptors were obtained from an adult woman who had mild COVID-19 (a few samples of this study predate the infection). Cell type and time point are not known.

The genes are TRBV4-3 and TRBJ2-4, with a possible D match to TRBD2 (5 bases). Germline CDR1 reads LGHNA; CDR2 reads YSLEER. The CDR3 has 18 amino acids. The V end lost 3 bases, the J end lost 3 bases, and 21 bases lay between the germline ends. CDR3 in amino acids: CASSQDLTREFGKNIQYF. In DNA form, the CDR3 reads TGCGCCAGCAGCCAGGATCTCACGAGGGAGTTCGGCAAAAACATTCAGTACTTC.

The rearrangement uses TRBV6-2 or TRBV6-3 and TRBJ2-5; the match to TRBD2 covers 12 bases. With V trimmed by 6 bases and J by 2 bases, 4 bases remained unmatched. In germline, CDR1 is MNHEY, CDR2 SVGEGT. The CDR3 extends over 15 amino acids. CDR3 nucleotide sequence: TGTGCCAGCAGAACTGGACTAGCGGGGCAAGAGACCCAGTACTTC. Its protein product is CASRTGLAGQETQYF.

Here the CDR3 reads CASSLVLGLAIEQYF. The CDR3 DNA sequence: TGTGCCAGCAGCTTAGTGCTAGGACTAGCGATCGAGCAGTACTTC. J is TRBJ2-7 and V is TRBV7-2; 9 bases are a match to TRBD2. This CDR3 has 15 amino acids. J was trimmed by 6 bases and V by 1 base; bases with no gene match: 7. The germline V gene has CDR1 SGHTA and CDR2 FQGNSA.

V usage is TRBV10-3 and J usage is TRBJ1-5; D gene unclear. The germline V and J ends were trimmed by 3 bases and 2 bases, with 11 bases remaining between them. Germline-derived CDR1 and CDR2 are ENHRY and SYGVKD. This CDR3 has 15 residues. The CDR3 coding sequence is TGTGCCATCAGTGACGGGGTGGAGGGCAATCAGCCCCAGCATTTT. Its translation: CAISDGVEGNQPQHF.